This T cell receptor beta chain originates from a study of cytomegalovirus exposure and HLA in healthy donors. Study information: Samples from HLA-typed donors yielded some 85 million unique TCRs in an early data release.

Details on this clone: Its matching antigen is unknown.

Looked up from germline, CDR1 is LNHDA and CDR2 is SQIVND (reference sequence). CDR3 length equals 17 residues. Trimming removed 3 bases at V and 8 bases at J, with 20 bases between. Study outcomes and limitations: CMV serostatus alone was available as immune exposure information. Most TCR sequences were rare, but some public TCRs occurred in many donors.

60 Vbeta and 13 Jbeta primers were used in PCR. Assay used: immunoSEQ multiplex PCR; TCRdb lists only in-frame clones, some missing. Seen in this sample are some 140,000 clones; the ten most common clones hold 1.5% to 1.8%. The receptor was derived from a woman aged 35 to 49 in good health and CMV-seronegative. This sequence joins TRBV19 and TRBJ1-6; D is perhaps TRBD1 (5 bases). What was sequenced was PBMCs. Here the CDR3 reads CASSIPASWGLDSPLHF. The CDR3 DNA reads as TGTGCCAGTAGTATCCCTGCATCCTGGGGCTTGGATTCACCCCTCCACTTT.